In this sample, the clone carrying this TCR beta chain turned up a few times. From the 5' RACE reads, TCRdb called clonotypes with MiXCR, one entry per CDR3 protein. Of around 300,000 distinct CDR3 sequences listed, approximately 15% are singletons. The sample is drawn from a study of T-cell memory formation after mild COVID-19. Trimming cost V 6 bases and J 7 bases; bases outside gene matches: 7. Looked up from germline, CDR1 is MNHNS and CDR2 is SASEGT. This CDR3 is built from 13 residues. This clonotype originated in a man aged 18 to 30 who had mild COVID-19 (a few samples of this study predate the infection). Cell type and time point are not known. The genes are TRBV6-1 and TRBJ2-7, with TRBD1 matching 9 bases. The specimen was PBMCs or a T cell subset sorted from them (not recorded which). Here the CDR3 reads CASREQGAREQYV. The CDR3 coding sequence is TGTGCCAGCAGGGAACAGGGGGCTCGGGAGCAGTACGTC.